The 4 T cell receptor beta chains given below trace back to one sample, sequenced in a study of blood T cell repertoires in COVID-19. Repertoires were generated with immunoSEQ multiplex PCR, while TCRdb's copy carries only in-frame clones and drops some. The sample yields about 250,000 clones, roughly 84% seen once. The sample consisted of peripheral blood. These receptor sequences come from a person between 65 and 80 years old with COVID-19, enrolled during active disease.

The chain links TRBV21-1 to TRBJ2-3; TRBD2, the table's D call, lacks a check against the DNA. TRBV21-1 is assigned pseudogene status. CDR3 length: 17 amino acids. The CDR3 here is CASSFKGGAGEPDTQYF. CDR3 coding DNA: TGTGCCAGCAGCTTCAAGGGTGGGGCGGGAGAGCCAGATACGCAGTATTTT.

The genes are TRBV28 and TRBJ2-7, with D tentatively TRBD1 (5 bases). Germline V gene sequence: CDR1 MDHEN, CDR2 SYDVKM. The CDR3 contains 14 residues. V was trimmed by 5 bases and J by 0 bases, leaving 11 bases between them. CDR3 residues: CASSALGLSYEQYF. CDR3 DNA: TGTGCCAGCAGTGCGTTGGGGCTCTCCTACGAGCAGTACTTC. The variable domain in full, completed from reference TRBV28 and TRBJ2-7, reads DVKVTQSSRYLVKRTGEKVFLECVQDMDHENMFWYRQDPGLGLRLIYFSYDVKMKEKGDIPEGYSVSREKKERFSLILESASTNQTSMYLCASSALGLSYEQYFGPGTRLTVT.

This clone was detected only once. The chain carries TRBV3-1 (or the pseudogene TRBV3-2) and TRBJ2-1; 11 nucleotides match TRBD2. The V gene end was trimmed by 0 bases and the J gene end by 0 bases; junction bases not matched to a gene: 4. Germline CDR1 LGHDT, CDR2 YNNKEL (reference sequence). This CDR3 spans 18 amino acids. CDR3 nucleotides: TGTGCCAGCAGCCAAGACCCTAGCGGGAGGAGCTCCTACAATGAGCAGTTCTTC. Protein: CASSQDPSGRSSYNEQFF.

This clone was seen just once. The chain recombines TRBV28 with TRBJ2-1; possible D gene TRBD2, 6 bases. Germline CDR1 reads MDHEN; CDR2 reads SYDVKM. This CDR3 contains 16 residues. The germline V and J ends were trimmed by 4 bases and 4 bases, with 17 bases remaining between them. The CDR3 nucleotides read TGTGCCAGCAGTTCCCCGGGGGATATAGGGTACAATGAGCAGTTCTTC. It codes for CASSSPGDIGYNEQFF.